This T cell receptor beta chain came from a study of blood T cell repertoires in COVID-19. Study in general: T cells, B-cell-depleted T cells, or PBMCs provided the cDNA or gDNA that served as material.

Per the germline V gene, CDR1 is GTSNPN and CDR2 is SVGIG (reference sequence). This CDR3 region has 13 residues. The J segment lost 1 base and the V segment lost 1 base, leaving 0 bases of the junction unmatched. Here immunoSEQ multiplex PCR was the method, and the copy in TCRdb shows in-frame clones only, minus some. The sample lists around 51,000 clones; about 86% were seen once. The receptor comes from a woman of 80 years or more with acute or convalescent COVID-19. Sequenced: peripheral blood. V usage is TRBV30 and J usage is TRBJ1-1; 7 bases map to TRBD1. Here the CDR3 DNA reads TGTGCCTGGAGTGGGACAGGGAACACTGAAGCTTTCTTT. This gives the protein CAWSGTGNTEAFF. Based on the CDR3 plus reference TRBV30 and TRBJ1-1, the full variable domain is SQTIHQWPATLVQPVGSPLSLECTVEGTSNPNLYWYRQAAGRGLQLLFYSVGIGQISSEVPQNLSASRPQDRQFILSSKKLLLSDSGFYLCAWSGTGNTEAFFGQGTRLTVV.